This TCR beta chain is from a study of control samples from healthy donors and cancer patients. Germline V gene lookup returns CDR1 SGDLS and CDR2 YYNGEE. This CDR3 has 13 residues. Trimming pared 2 bases from V and 5 bases from J, leaving 10 bases between. The repertoire was sequenced with immunoSEQ multiplex PCR; TCRdb's copy has only in-frame clones and lacks some. The table has fewer than 250,000 clones, around 90% seen once. The rearrangement links TRBV9 to TRBJ2-5; D may be TRBD2 (6 bases). Sequencing was done on a sample of blood. This clonotype originated in a young man in good health. The CDR3 is CASSVEGYETQYF. The CDR3 nucleotides are TGTGCCAGCAGCGTGGAGGGTTATGAGACCCAGTACTTC.